These 28 T cell receptor beta chains originate from one sample sequenced in a study of CD8+ T cells in alopecia areata. Sequencing used cDNA as its template, made by extracting RNA and reverse transcribing it. Using immunoSEQ multiplex PCR, the repertoire was profiled, and TCRdb retains in-frame clones only, with some absent. This sample has about 140,000 clones, with around half found just once. Treatment defined: oral pan-JAK inhibitor, 5-10 mg twice daily. The material was CD8+ T cells sorted from blood, obtained at week 4, from a patient treated with tofacitinib. These receptors all stem from a human donor with alopecia areata.

The V call is TRBV5-1, the J call TRBJ1-1; 11 nucleotides line up with TRBD1. CDR3 length: 17 amino acids. Trimming cost V 0 bases and J 8 bases; bases outside gene matches: 12. Germline V gene lookup returns CDR1 SGHRS and CDR2 YFSETQ. For the CDR3, the DNA is TGCGCCAGCAGCTTGGCTCCGGGACAGGGGGGCCGTCGCGAAGCTTTCTTT. The encoded protein is CASSLAPGQGGRREAFF.

The chain recombines TRBV2 with TRBJ2-5, with a tentative D call TRBD2 (6 bases). The CDR3 is 16 residues long. CDR1 SNHLY and CDR2 FYNNEI come from the germline V gene. The ends were cut back, 1 base at V and 10 bases at J, with 22 bases in the middle. The CDR3 nucleotides are TGTGCCAGCAGTGAAGGGGCAGCGGGCCCGAGCGGAATCCAGTACTTC. Protein sequence: CASSEGAAGPSGIQYF.

The chain combines TRBV7-6 with TRBJ1-5; D is unresolved. This CDR3 region has 13 residues. V dropped 1 base and J dropped 5 bases, with 6 bases sitting between them. CDR1 is SGHVS and CDR2 is FNYEAQ in the germline V gene. CDR3 DNA: TGTGCCAGCAGCTTAGGCTGGGATCAGCCCCAGCATTTT. Translation: CASSLGWDQPQHF.

V and J are TRBV4-3 and TRBJ2-7; the match to TRBD1 covers 7 bases. Germline trimming cut 3 bases from V and 3 bases from J; bases unmatched to any gene: 8. This CDR3 has 15 residues. The germline CDR1 and CDR2 sequences are LGHNA and YSLEER. The CDR3 sequence is CASSQMGTANYEQYF. CDR3 nucleotide sequence: TGCGCCAGCAGCCAGATGGGGACAGCTAACTACGAGCAGTACTTC.

Only one count was recorded for this clone. The V gene is TRBV13, the J gene TRBJ2-7; weak D call: TRBD2 (5 bases). V gave up 4 bases and J gave up 3 bases, with 10 bases separating them. CDR1 and CDR2 (germline): PRHDT, FYEKMQ (reference sequence). CDR3 size: 13 residues. CDR3 DNA sequence: TGTGCCAGCAGCTCCGGCGGAGGCTACGAGCAGTACTTC. It is translated as CASSSGGGYEQYF.

The rearrangement links TRBV9 to TRBJ1-6; 8 bases are a match to TRBD1. This CDR3 has 15 amino acids. Germline lookup yields CDR1 SGDLS and CDR2 YYNGEE. With 6 bases clipped from V and 6 bases from J, the junction kept 8 bases outside the gene matches. CDR3 bases: TGTGCCAGCAACACCGGGACAGGCCCTAATTCACCCCTCCACTTT. It yields the protein CASNTGTGPNSPLHF.

This sequence joins TRBV19 and TRBJ2-7; no clear D. The germline CDR1 and CDR2 sequences are LNHDA and SQIVND (reference sequence). CDR3 length: 14 amino acids. The V end was cut by 0 bases, the J end by 2 bases, with 8 bases between. CDR3 DNA: TGTGCCAGTAGTATAGATCTCACTACCTACGAGCAGTACTTC. Residues: CASSIDLTTYEQYF.

This clone has just a few counts. The chain employs TRBV7-9 and TRBJ1-6; TRBD1 matches at 9 bases. The CDR3 consists of 16 residues. V gave up 4 bases and J gave up 2 bases; unmatched junction bases: 3. CDR1 is SEHNR, CDR2 FQNEAQ, per germline (reference sequence). CDR3 region: CASSSRQGAYNSPLHF. The CDR3 DNA sequence: TGTGCCAGCAGCTCAAGACAGGGGGCCTATAATTCACCCCTCCACTTT. The full variable domain, rest sourced from reference TRBV7-9 and TRBJ1-6, is DTGVSQNPRHKITKRGQNVTFRCDPISEHNRLYWYRQTLGQGPEFLTYFQNEAQLEKSRLLSDRFSAERPKGSFSTLEIQRTEQGDSAMYLCASSSRQGAYNSPLHFGNGTRLTVT.

The V and J genes are TRBV27 and TRBJ2-3; D possibly corresponds to TRBD1 (6 bases). The CDR3 spans 11 residues. V lost 3 bases and J 10 bases, leaving 8 bases between the germline ends. Germline V lookup: CDR1 MNHEY, CDR2 SMNVEV (reference sequence). The CDR3 region is CASSFGGPQYF. DNA of the CDR3: TGTGCCAGCAGTTTTGGGGGCCCGCAGTATTTT.

The genes are TRBV2 and TRBJ2-3; 9 bases are a match to TRBD1. Germline CDR1 SNHLY, CDR2 FYNNEI. This CDR3 has 19 residues. The V gene end was trimmed by 9 bases and the J gene end by 6 bases; junction bases not matched to a gene: 25. The CDR3 region is CARSLASSRDRVWVDTQYF. CDR3 DNA: TGTGCCAGATCTCTCGCGAGCAGCCGGGACAGGGTTTGGGTCGATACGCAGTATTTT.

V usage is TRBV19 and J usage is TRBJ1-2, with D maybe TRBD1 (5 bases). This CDR3 is built from 16 residues. Per germline, CDR1 LNHDA and CDR2 SQIVND (reference sequence). V lost 0 bases and J 4 bases, leaving 15 bases between the germline ends. The chain's CDR3 is CASSIDLDGTFYGYTF. The CDR3 bases are TGTGCCAGTAGTATAGATCTCGACGGGACTTTCTATGGCTACACCTTC. Full variable domain (outside the CDR3, taken from reference TRBV19 and TRBJ1-2): DGGITQSPKYLFRKEGQNVTLSCEQNLNHDAMYWYRQDPGQGLRLIYYSQIVNDFQKGDIAEGYSVSREKKESFPLTVTSAQKNPTAFYLCASSIDLDGTFYGYTFGSGTRLTVV.

This clone was detected ten times or more. This chain links TRBV15 with TRBJ2-7, with D perhaps assigned TRBD1 or TRBD2 (5 bases each). This CDR3 has 16 amino acids. Trimming took off 4 bases at V and 4 bases at J, with 20 bases between the two ends. CDR1 and CDR2 (germline): LNHNV, YYDKDF (reference sequence). CDR3 nucleotide sequence: TGTGCCACCAGCACTAGCCGGGACGGGCGCTTTTACGAGCAGTACTTC. Residues: CATSTSRDGRFYEQYF. The full variable domain, rest sourced from reference TRBV15 and TRBJ2-7, is DAMVIQNPRYQVTQFGKPVTLSCSQTLNHNVMYWYQQKSSQAPKLLFHYYDKDFNNEADTPDNFQSRRPNTSFCFLDIRSPGLGDTAMYLCATSTSRDGRFYEQYFGPGTRLTVT.

The rearrangement uses TRBV5-6 and TRBJ1-5; D is unclear. The CDR3 length is 15 residues. V lost 2 bases, J lost 5 bases, and 14 bases lay in between. CDR1 is SGHDT, CDR2 YYEEEE, per germline. CDR3 DNA: TGTGCCAGCAGCTTCGGTGATGGTTTGGATCAGCCCCAGCATTTT. It is translated as CASSFGDGLDQPQHF.

About this clone itself: A read error may produce the germline difference seen at one junction end. The J gene is TRBJ2-5, the V gene TRBV5-8; TRBD1 aligns across 10 bases. Germline CDR1 is SGHTS and CDR2 is YDEGEE. The CDR3 consists of 17 residues. The CDR3 region has the DNA TGCGCCAGCAGCCCAAACAAGGGACAGGGGAAGGCGGAGACCCAGTACTTC. This encodes CASSPNKGQGKAETQYF.

The chain couples TRBV2 to TRBJ2-7, with a possible D match to TRBD1 (5 bases). The CDR3 has 14 residues. Trimming took 0 bases from V and 6 from J, leaving 12 bases between them. In germline, CDR1 is SNHLY, CDR2 FYNNEI. The CDR3 protein is CASSEARQGSEQYF. CDR3 DNA: TGTGCCAGCAGTGAAGCGCGGCAGGGCAGCGAGCAGTACTTC.

This sequence joins TRBV7-6 and TRBJ1-2, with TRBD1 identical over 8 bases. The CDR3 extends over 18 amino acids. V gave up 0 bases and J gave up 0 bases; unmatched junction bases: 9. The V gene's germline CDR1 is SGHVS and CDR2 FNYEAQ. In nucleotides, the CDR3 is TGTGCCAGCAGCTTAGCCCCCCTGGACAGGGCGTCTAACTATGGCTACACCTTC. Its protein product is CASSLAPLDRASNYGYTF.

The genes are TRBV30 and TRBJ2-2; D remains ambiguous. The CDR3 extends over 14 amino acids. Deletions cut 4 bases from V and 8 bases from J, with 17 bases between. The germline gives CDR1 GTSNPN, CDR2 SVGIG (reference sequence). The CDR3 DNA is TGTGCCTGGAAACTGGACCCATCATTGGGGGAGCTGTTTTTT. Protein product: CAWKLDPSLGELFF.

V gene TRBV9 combines with J gene TRBJ2-1; perhaps TRBD1 as D (6 bases). The germline gives CDR1 SGDLS, CDR2 YYNGEE. The CDR3 totals 16 residues. V was pared by 0 bases and J by 4 bases, with 14 bases between. CDR3 sequence reads: CASSVVDGTLYNEQFF. CDR3 in DNA: TGTGCCAGCAGCGTAGTAGACGGGACACTTTACAATGAGCAGTTCTTC.

This clone appeared a few times. The V gene is TRBV29-1, the J gene TRBJ2-7; D unclear. The V gene lost 5 bases and the J gene lost 5 bases, with 16 bases spanning the gap. The CDR3 is 13 amino acids. CDR1 and CDR2 (germline): SQVTM, ANQGSEA. The chain's CDR3 is CSVYSFQAHEQYF. CDR3 nucleotides: TGCAGCGTTTATAGTTTTCAGGCCCACGAGCAGTACTTC.

This chain joins TRBV15 and TRBJ2-5; tentative D call: TRBD2 (5 bases). CDR3 length: 16 residues. CDR1 is LNHNV and CDR2 is YYDKDF in the germline V gene (reference sequence). V was clipped by 0 bases and J by 0 bases, with 11 bases between them. The CDR3 region is CATSRDVQTNQETQYF. The CDR3 nucleotides read TGTGCCACCAGCAGAGATGTTCAGACTAACCAAGAGACCCAGTACTTC.

This chain joins TRBV2 and TRBJ1-2; 12 bases agree with TRBD1. This CDR3 has 16 residues. After removal of 3 bases from V and 4 bases from J, the junction contained 6 bases not matched to a gene. Germline lookup yields CDR1 SNHLY and CDR2 FYNNEI. The CDR3: CASSDPGTGGSYGYTF. In DNA, the CDR3 is TGTGCCAGCAGTGACCCCGGGACAGGGGGCTCCTATGGCTACACCTTC. Filled out from reference TRBV2 and TRBJ1-2, the complete variable domain reads EPEVTQTPSHQVTQMGQEVILRCVPISNHLYFYWYRQILGQKVEFLVSFYNNEISEKSEIFDDQFSVERPDGSNFTLKIRSTKLEDSAMYFCASSDPGTGGSYGYTFGSGTRLTVV.

The chain combines TRBV13 with TRBJ2-2; 12 bases agree with TRBD1. V lost 3 bases and J lost 6; bases outside the gene matches: 5. The CDR3 is 16 residues long. CDR1 PRHDT and CDR2 FYEKMQ come from the germline V gene (reference sequence). The CDR3 loop is CASSFSGTGGSGELFF. For the CDR3, the DNA is TGTGCCAGCAGCTTTTCCGGGACAGGGGGCTCCGGGGAGCTGTTTTTT. Complete variable domain (other parts from reference TRBV13 and TRBJ2-2): AAGVIQSPRHLIKEKRETATLKCYPIPRHDTVYWYQQGPGQDPQFLISFYEKMQSDKGSIPDRFSAQQFSDYHSELNMSSLELGDSALYFCASSFSGTGGSGELFFGEGSRLTVL.

V is TRBV5-1 and J is TRBJ2-1, with TRBD2 as a possible D gene (6 bases). V was shortened by 3 bases and J by 2 bases, with 12 bases between the two germline ends. The germline V gene has CDR1 SGHRS and CDR2 YFSETQ. This CDR3 is built from 15 residues. This chain's CDR3 is CASSSRGIPYNEQFF. The DNA of the CDR3 is TGCGCCAGCAGCTCACGGGGGATCCCCTACAATGAGCAGTTCTTC. Full variable domain (remainder filled in from reference TRBV5-1 and TRBJ2-1): KAGVTQTPRYLIKTRGQQVTLSCSPISGHRSVSWYQQTPGQGLQFLFEYFSETQRNKGNFPGRFSGRQFSNSRSEMNVSTLELGDSALYLCASSSRGIPYNEQFFGPGTRLTVL.

The chain has TRBV14 and TRBJ1-2; D may be TRBD1 (5 bases). The germline V gene has CDR1 SGHDN and CDR2 FVKESK. This CDR3 spans 15 amino acids. V was pared by 3 bases and J by 4 bases, with 15 bases between. The CDR3 sequence is CASSHGHGAGYGYTF. CDR3 nucleotides: TGTGCCAGCAGCCATGGGCACGGGGCTGGCTATGGCTACACCTTC.

The genes are TRBV2 and TRBJ2-7; D is undetermined. CDR3 length: 16 amino acids. V lost 4 bases and J lost 0, with 16 bases in between. Germline lookup yields CDR1 SNHLY and CDR2 FYNNEI. Here the CDR3 reads CASSALETSVSYEQYF. CDR3 coding DNA: TGTGCCAGCAGTGCCCTCGAGACATCAGTCTCCTACGAGCAGTACTTC.

V and J are TRBV6-1 and TRBJ1-1; D possibly corresponds to TRBD1 (5 bases). The CDR3 spans 15 residues. The germline V gene has CDR1 MNHNS and CDR2 SASEGT. V was cut by 6 bases and J by 4 bases, with 18 bases left in between. The CDR3: CASSPGGVRLTEAFF. DNA of the CDR3: TGTGCCAGCAGCCCGGGAGGGGTTCGTCTCACTGAAGCTTTCTTT.

This clone was counted a few times. The chain carries TRBV19 and TRBJ1-4; no definite D call. From germline, CDR1 is LNHDA and CDR2 SQIVND (reference sequence). V shed 7 bases and J shed 13 bases, with 16 bases lying between them. The CDR3 has 12 residues. The CDR3 DNA follows: TGTGCCAGTAACCTATACGGGGATGTACTGTTTTTT. It encodes CASNLYGDVLFF.

The chain recombines TRBV7-8 with TRBJ1-1, with a tentative D call TRBD1 (6 bases). The V gene lost 4 bases and the J gene lost 1 base, with 10 bases spanning the gap. Germline V CDR1 and CDR2: SGHVS, FQNEAQ. The CDR3 is 14 amino acids. CDR3 amino acids: CASSSGHTNTEAFF. CDR3 nucleotides: TGTGCCAGCAGCTCGGGACATACGAACACTGAAGCTTTCTTT.